This TCR beta chain was sequenced in a study of Graves' ophthalmopathy and Graves' hyperthyroidism. Points from the study as a whole: With just under 71% sensitivity and approximately 72% specificity, the model predicted ophthalmopathy progression.

This clonotype came up many times. Its specificity is unknown. TCR beta CDR3 amplification used RNA transcripts. An opening RT-PCR round employed HTBI primers and preceded a second-round multiplex PCR. TCRdb fed the multiplex PCR reads into MiXCR, producing one record per CDR3 protein. The data show about 220,000 distinct CDR3 sequences, about 22% seen once. V lost 4 bases, J lost 5 bases, and 17 bases lay in between. Germline V gene data show CDR1 as DFQATT and CDR2 as SNEGSKA (reference sequence). CDR3 length: 14 residues. Isolation of PBMCs was performed using 9 to 10 ml of fresh peripheral blood. Sequencing was performed on peripheral blood. The chain has TRBV20-1 and TRBJ1-1, with a possible D match to TRBD1 (6 bases). The receptor comes from a woman aged 50 to 60 with Graves' ophthalmopathy. CDR3 protein: CSATGGGGGTEAFF. The CDR3 coding sequence is TGCAGTGCTACCGGGGGGGGCGGCGGGACTGAAGCTTTCTTT.